This T cell receptor beta chain was captured by sequencing in a study of blood T cell repertoires in COVID-19 (dated by TCRdb to 2018 to 2020). About the full investigation: The collaborator samples originated in the United States, Italy and Spain and spanned the acute and convalescent phases of COVID-19. Samples came from the ongoing ImmuneRACE study (first 160 participants) plus 1,254 subjects from 6 global collaborators. Nearly every sample came with metadata listing a de-identified subject ID, COVID-19 status, age in years and sex. A freely available public database, intended as a resource for researchers studying the immune response to SARS-CoV-2, is where the repertoires were released. Where HLA class I and class II types were available, the types were taken from metadata supplied by the sample provider, not from assay-based typing. The dataset comprised deeply sampled blood TCRbeta repertoires from subjects exposed to, actively infected with, or recovered from COVID-19. The prospective study material was composed of cDNA or gDNA derived from T cells, B-cell-depleted T cells, or PBMCs.

The immunoSEQ Assay, a bias-controlled multiplex PCR, was used to amplify TCRbeta CDR3 regions from genomic DNA. Under the source paper's analysis protocol: Nucleated cell counts per sample were estimated from amplification of reference gene primers within the assay. To quantify the absolute abundance of each unique TCRbeta CDR3 rearrangement, sequence reads were collapsed and filtered. For each sample, productive Simpson clonality was calculated as the square root of Simpson's diversity index across productive rearrangements. What TCRdb holds here is the immuneACCESS table cut down to in-frame rearrangements. Part of the clones is not present; checked against another copy, under half of the missing clones reflect an unresolved V gene, and the others are unexplained. Clone size and the V and J calls come from that table; the DNA yielded D and trimming. This sample is represented by roughly 180,000 clones; roughly 87% of them were singletons. The ten largest clones add up to approximately 11% of the sample.

In the germline V gene (reference sequence), CDR1 corresponds to LGHDT and CDR2 to YNNKEL. Taken from cysteine to phenylalanine, the CDR3 has 14 residues. Only CDR3 DNA is held: 42 bases, read in frame from base 1. The germline ends are 13 bases apart after V is trimmed by 4 bases and J by 5 bases. Participants in the prospective study were aged roughly 18 to 89 years, lived in about two dozen United States geographic areas, and enrolled through a virtual design. In the prospective study, participants were assigned to cohorts based on the clinical history participants reported in a screening survey and a study questionnaire. ImmuneRACE Cohort 3 recovered participants were defined by two consecutive negative NP/OP PCR tests, healthcare professional clearance, or symptom resolution. Mobile phlebotomists in the prospective study collected whole blood, serum and a nasopharyngeal or oropharyngeal swab from every participant. Participants in the prospective study had the option to provide additional blood draws and questionnaires over a roughly two-month period. Blood samples from the prospective study were shipped frozen or at room temperature prior to DNA extraction.

Of note for this clone: The specificity of this receptor is unknown. Base qualities are not at hand, and no much larger clone is one base apart.

What the authors observed across the whole study: Clinical and demographic metadata were provided uncurated, with the amount varying by source and participant.

Recombination connected TRBV3-1 (or the pseudogene TRBV3-2) to TRBJ2-3; the D segment cannot be called with confidence. Sequencing was performed on PBMCs or T cells enriched from blood (not recorded which). The TCR was taken from a man between 45 and 60 years old who had recovered from COVID-19. The DNA sequence follows: TGTGCCAGCAGCCTCGAGTCCACTGGAGATACGCAGTATTTT. Translated, this is CASSLESTGDTQYF.